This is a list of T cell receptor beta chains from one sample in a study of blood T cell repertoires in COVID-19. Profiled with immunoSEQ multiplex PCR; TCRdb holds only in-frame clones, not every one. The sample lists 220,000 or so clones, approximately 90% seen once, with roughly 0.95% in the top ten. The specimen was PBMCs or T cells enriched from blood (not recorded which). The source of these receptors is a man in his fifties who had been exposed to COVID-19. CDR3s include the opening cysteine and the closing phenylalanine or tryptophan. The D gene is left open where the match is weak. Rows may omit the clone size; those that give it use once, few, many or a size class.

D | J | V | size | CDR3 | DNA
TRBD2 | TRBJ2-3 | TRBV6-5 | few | CASSYVAGVPDTQYF | TGTGCCAGCAGTTACGTAGCGGGGGTCCCAGATACGCAGTATTTT
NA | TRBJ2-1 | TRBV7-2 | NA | CASSLESRQGKPFF | TGTGCCAGCAGCTTAGAGTCGCGGCAGGGCAAGCCGTTCTTC
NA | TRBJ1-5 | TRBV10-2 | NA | CASSESMGSDQPQHF | TGCGCCAGCAGTGAGTCGATGGGGAGCGATCAGCCCCAGCATTTT
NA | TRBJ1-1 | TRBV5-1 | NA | CASSYWGDLGAFF | TGCGCCAGCAGCTACTGGGGGGACCTCGGGGCTTTCTTT
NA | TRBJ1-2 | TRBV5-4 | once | CASSHGQPNYGYTF | TGTGCCAGCAGCCACGGTCAACCCAACTATGGCTACACCTTC
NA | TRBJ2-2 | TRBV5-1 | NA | CASTPTANTGELFF | TGCGCCAGCACCCCGACAGCGAACACCGGGGAGCTGTTTTTT
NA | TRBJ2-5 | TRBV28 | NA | CASSSGSHGSETQYF | TGTGCCAGCAGTTCCGGGAGCCACGGGTCAGAGACCCAGTACTTC
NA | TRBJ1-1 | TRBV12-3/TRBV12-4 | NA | CASNWGDTEAFF | TGTGCCAGCAATTGGGGGGACACTGAAGCTTTCTTT
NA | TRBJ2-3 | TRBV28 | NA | CASSLGSTDTQYF | TGTGCCAGCAGTTTAGGCAGCACAGATACGCAGTATTTT
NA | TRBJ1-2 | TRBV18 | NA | CASSPDSLAYGYTF | TGTGCCAGCTCACCAGACAGCCTGGCCTATGGCTACACCTTC
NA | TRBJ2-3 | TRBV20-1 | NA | CSASAEGLGTDTQYF | TGCAGTGCTAGTGCGGAGGGGCTGGGTACAGATACGCAGTATTTT
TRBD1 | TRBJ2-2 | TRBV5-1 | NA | CASSLIPGGDTGELFF | TGCGCCAGCAGCTTGATCCCAGGGGGCGACACCGGGGAGCTGTTTTTT
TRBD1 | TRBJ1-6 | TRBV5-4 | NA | CASSLVGTGNSPLHF | TGTGCCAGCAGCTTGGTAGGGACAGGGAATTCACCCCTCCACTTT
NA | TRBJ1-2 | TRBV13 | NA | CAIPRWPGTSGYTF | TGTGCCATCCCCCGCTGGCCGGGAACCTCTGGCTACACCTTC
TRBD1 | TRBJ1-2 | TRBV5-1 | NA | CASSSPAGTGNYGYTF | TGCGCCAGCAGCTCTCCCGCGGGGACAGGAAACTATGGCTACACCTTC
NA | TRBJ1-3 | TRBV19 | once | CASSMARGNTIYF | TGTGCCAGTAGTATGGCCAGGGGAAACACCATATATTTT
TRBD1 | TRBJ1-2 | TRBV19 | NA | CASSIAGQGRGGYTF | TGTGCCAGTAGTATAGCGGGACAGGGGAGAGGTGGCTACACCTTC
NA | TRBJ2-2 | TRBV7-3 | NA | CASSLRSQGTGELFF | TGTGCCAGCAGCTTACGTTCACAGGGAACCGGGGAGCTGTTTTTT
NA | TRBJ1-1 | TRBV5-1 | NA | CASSLDGVLLGAFF | TGCGCCAGCAGCTTGGATGGCGTTCTCCTAGGAGCTTTCTTT
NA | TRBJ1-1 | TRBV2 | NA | CARVGADVNTEAFF | TGTGCCAGGGTAGGGGCAGACGTGAACACTGAAGCTTTCTTT
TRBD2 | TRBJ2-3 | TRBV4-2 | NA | CASSRGLAGGLSTDTQYF | TGTGCCAGCAGCCGAGGACTAGCGGGGGGGCTTAGCACAGATACGCAGTATTTT
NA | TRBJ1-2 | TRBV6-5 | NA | CASSSRTVLYYGYTF | TGTGCCAGCAGTTCCCGGACAGTCTTATACTATGGCTACACCTTC
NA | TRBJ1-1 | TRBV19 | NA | CASRDSLNTEAFF | TGTGCCAGTAGGGACAGCTTAAACACTGAAGCTTTCTTT
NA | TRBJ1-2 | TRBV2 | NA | CASSGARDYYGYTF | TGTGCCAGCAGTGGGGCTCGTGATTACTATGGCTACACCTTC
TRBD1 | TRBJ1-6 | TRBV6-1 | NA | CASSEQGASSPLHF | TGTGCCAGCAGTGAACAGGGGGCTAGTTCACCCCTCCACTTT
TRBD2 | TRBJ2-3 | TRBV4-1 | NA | CASSQLGLAGLDTQYF | TGCGCCAGCAGCCAACTTGGACTAGCGGGGTTAGATACGCAGTATTTT
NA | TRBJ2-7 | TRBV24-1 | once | CATSDSGAYEQYF | TGTGCCACCAGTGATTCGGGAGCCTACGAGCAGTACTTC
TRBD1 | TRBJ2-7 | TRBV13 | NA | CASSGEDREDLYEQYF | TGTGCCAGCAGCGGCGAGGACAGGGAGGATTTATACGAGCAGTACTTC
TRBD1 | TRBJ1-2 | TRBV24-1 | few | CATSDPRDSRPNYGYTF | TGTGCCACCAGTGATCCCCGGGACAGCAGACCCAACTATGGCTACACCTTC
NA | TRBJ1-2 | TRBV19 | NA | CASSYPGNYGYTF | TGTGCCAGTAGTTATCCAGGCAACTATGGCTACACCTTC
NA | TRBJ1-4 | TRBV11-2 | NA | CASSMTAMNNEKLFF | TGTGCCAGCAGCATGACAGCAATGAATAATGAAAAACTGTTTTTT
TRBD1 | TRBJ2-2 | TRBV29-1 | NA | CSGSDPPGQGNPGELFF | TGCAGCGGCTCGGATCCTCCGGGACAGGGAAATCCCGGGGAGCTGTTTTTT
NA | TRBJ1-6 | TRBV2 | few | CASTGQINSPLHF | TGTGCCAGCACCGGACAGATTAATTCACCCCTCCACTTT
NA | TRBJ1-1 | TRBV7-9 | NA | CAATAKGHLNTEAFF | TGTGCCGCCACCGCGAAGGGGCATTTGAACACTGAAGCTTTCTTT
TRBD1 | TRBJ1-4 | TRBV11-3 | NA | CASSKAGTGGRSEKLFF | TGTGCCAGCAGCAAGGCCGGGACAGGGGGTCGGTCTGAAAAACTGTTTTTT
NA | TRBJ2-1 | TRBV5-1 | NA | CASSLGRAAYNEQFF | TGCGCCAGCAGCTTGGGCAGGGCAGCCTACAATGAGCAGTTCTTC
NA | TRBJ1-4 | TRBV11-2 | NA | CASSLGMLATNEKLFF | TGTGCCAGCAGCCTCGGTATGCTAGCAACTAATGAAAAACTGTTTTTT
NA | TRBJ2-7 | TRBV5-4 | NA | CASTPHQQTPSDEQYF | TGTGCCAGCACCCCCCACCAGCAGACTCCTAGCGACGAGCAGTACTTC
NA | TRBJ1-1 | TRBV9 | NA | CASSVGGQNTEAFF | TGTGCCAGCAGCGTAGGAGGGCAGAACACTGAAGCTTTCTTT
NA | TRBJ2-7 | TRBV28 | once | CASLRTSQIEQYF | TGTGCCAGCCTCAGGACTTCTCAAATCGAGCAGTACTTC
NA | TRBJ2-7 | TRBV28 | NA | CASSLLGDYEQYF | TGTGCCAGCAGTTTGCTCGGGGACTACGAGCAGTACTTC
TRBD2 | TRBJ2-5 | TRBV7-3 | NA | CASSLYGGRGQETQYF | TGTGCCAGCAGCTTATATGGCGGGAGGGGTCAAGAGACCCAGTACTTC
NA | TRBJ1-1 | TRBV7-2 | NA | CASSYDRTRAFF | TGTGCCAGCAGCTATGACAGAACACGAGCTTTCTTT
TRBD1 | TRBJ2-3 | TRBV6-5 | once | CASSRDRSTDTQYF | TGTGCCAGCAGCCGGGACAGGAGCACAGATACGCAGTATTTT
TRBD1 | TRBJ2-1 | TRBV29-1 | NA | CSVLGTVHPAYNEQFF | TGCAGCGTCCTCGGGACAGTCCATCCGGCCTACAATGAGCAGTTCTTC
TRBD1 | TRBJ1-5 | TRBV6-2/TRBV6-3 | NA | CASSYPDRVGQPQHF | TGTGCCAGCAGTTACCCGGACAGGGTTGGTCAGCCCCAGCATTTT
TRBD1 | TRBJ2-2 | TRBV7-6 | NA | CASSLAEKGAVSTGELFF | TGTGCCAGCAGCCTCGCAGAGAAGGGGGCGGTGAGCACCGGGGAGCTGTTTTTT
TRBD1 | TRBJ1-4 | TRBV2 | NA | CASTYFQGDNEKLFF | TGTGCCAGCACATACTTCCAGGGGGATAATGAAAAACTGTTTTTT
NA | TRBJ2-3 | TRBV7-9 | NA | CASSLDRWGQDTQYF | TGTGCCAGCAGCTTAGACAGGTGGGGCCAAGATACGCAGTATTTT